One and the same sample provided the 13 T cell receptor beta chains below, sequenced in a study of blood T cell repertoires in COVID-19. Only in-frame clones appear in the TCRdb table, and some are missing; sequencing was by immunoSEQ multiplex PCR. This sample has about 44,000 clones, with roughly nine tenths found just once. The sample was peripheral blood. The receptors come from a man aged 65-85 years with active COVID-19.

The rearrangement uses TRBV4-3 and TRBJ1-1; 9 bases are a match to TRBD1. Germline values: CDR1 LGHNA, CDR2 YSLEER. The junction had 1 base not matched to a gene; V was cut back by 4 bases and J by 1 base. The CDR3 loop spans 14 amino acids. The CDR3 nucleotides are TGCGCCAGCAGCCCGGACAGGGGGAACACTGAAGCTTTCTTT. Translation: CASSPDRGNTEAFF.

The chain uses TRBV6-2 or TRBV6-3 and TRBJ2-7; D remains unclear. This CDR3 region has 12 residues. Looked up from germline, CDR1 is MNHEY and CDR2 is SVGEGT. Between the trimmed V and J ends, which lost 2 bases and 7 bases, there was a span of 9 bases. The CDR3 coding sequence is TGTGCCAGCAGTTACCAATCACAGGAGCAGTACTTC. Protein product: CASSYQSQEQYF.

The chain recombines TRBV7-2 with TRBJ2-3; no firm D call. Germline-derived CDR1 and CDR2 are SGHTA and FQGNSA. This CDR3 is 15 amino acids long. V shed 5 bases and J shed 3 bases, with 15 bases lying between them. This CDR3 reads CASSPGHFLTDTQYF. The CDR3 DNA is TGTGCCAGCAGCCCTGGGCACTTTTTGACAGATACGCAGTATTTT.

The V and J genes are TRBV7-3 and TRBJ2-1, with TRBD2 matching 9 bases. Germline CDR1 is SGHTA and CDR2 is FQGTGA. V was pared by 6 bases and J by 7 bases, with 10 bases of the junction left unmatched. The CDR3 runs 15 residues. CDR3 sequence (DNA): TGTGCCAGCAGGGCTCCGGGACTAGCCTTGAATGAGCAGTTCTTC. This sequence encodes CASRAPGLALNEQFF.

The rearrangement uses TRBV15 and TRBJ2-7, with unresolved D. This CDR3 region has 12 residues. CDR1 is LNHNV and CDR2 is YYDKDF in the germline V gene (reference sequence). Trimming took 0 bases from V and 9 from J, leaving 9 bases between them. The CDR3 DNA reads TGTGCCACCAGCAGAGATAGAGGTATGCAGTACTTC. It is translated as CATSRDRGMQYF.

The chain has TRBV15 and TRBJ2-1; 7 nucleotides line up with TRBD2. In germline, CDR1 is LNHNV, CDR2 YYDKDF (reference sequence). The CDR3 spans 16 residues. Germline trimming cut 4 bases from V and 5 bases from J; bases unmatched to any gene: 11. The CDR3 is CATSIDSGVTNNEQFF. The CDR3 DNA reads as TGTGCCACCAGCATCGACAGCGGGGTAACAAACAATGAGCAGTTCTTC. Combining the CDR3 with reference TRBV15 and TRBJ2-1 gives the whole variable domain DAMVIQNPRYQVTQFGKPVTLSCSQTLNHNVMYWYQQKSSQAPKLLFHYYDKDFNNEADTPDNFQSRRPNTSFCFLDIRSPGLGDTAMYLCATSIDSGVTNNEQFFGPGTRLTVL.

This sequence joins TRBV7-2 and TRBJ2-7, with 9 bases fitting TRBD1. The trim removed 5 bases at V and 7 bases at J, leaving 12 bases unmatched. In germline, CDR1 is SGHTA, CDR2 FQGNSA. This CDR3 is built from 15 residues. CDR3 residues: CASSPPNRGPGEQYF. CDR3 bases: TGTGCCAGCAGCCCCCCGAACAGGGGGCCTGGGGAGCAGTACTTC.

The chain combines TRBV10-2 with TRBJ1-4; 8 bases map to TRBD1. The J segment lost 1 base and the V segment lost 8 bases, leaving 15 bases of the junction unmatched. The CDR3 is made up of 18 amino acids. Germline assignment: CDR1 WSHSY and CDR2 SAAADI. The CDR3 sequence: CASGGEPGQGRTNEKLFF. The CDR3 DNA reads TGCGCCAGCGGAGGAGAACCCGGACAGGGTCGAACTAATGAAAAACTGTTTTTT.

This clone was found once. CDR3 in DNA: TGTGCCAGCAGCCCGGCCCTAGCGGGGTCCACCGGGGAGCTGTTTTTT. Protein: CASSPALAGSTGELFF. The chain combines TRBV11-2 with TRBJ2-2; 9 positions agree with TRBD2. V lost 5 bases and J lost 4; bases outside the gene matches: 8. This CDR3 comprises 16 residues. Germline assignment: CDR1 SGHAT and CDR2 FQNNGV.

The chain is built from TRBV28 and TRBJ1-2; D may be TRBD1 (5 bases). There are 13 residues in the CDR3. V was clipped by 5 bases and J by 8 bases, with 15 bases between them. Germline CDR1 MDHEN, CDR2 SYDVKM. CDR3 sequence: CASSQEGIRGYTF. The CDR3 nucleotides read TGTGCCAGCAGTCAGGAGGGGATTCGGGGCTACACCTTC.

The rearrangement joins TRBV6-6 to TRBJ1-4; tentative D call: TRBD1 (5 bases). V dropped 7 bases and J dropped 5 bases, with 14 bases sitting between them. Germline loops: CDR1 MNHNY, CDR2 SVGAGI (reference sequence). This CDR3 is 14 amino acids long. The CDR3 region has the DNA TGTGCCAGCAATGACAGAGAATTGAATGAAAAACTGTTTTTT. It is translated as CASNDRELNEKLFF.

CDR3 sequence reads: CASSIDAVNYGYTF. Here the CDR3 DNA reads TGTGCCAGTAGTATAGACGCAGTTAACTATGGCTACACCTTC. The chain links TRBV19 to TRBJ1-2; D is ambiguous. Germline lookup yields CDR1 LNHDA and CDR2 SQIVND (reference sequence). Trimming stripped 0 bases from V and 1 base from J, with 6 bases between. CDR3 length equals 14 residues.

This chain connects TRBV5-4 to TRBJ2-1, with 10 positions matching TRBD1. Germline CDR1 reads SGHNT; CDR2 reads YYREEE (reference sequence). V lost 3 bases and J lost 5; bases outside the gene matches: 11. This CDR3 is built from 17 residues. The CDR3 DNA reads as TGTGCCAGCAGCTCCGAGGGGGCGACAGGGGGCCACAATGAGCAGTTCTTC. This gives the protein CASSSEGATGGHNEQFF.